This T cell receptor beta chain was captured in a study of T-cell memory formation after mild COVID-19. This clonotype has a handful of counts. Its antigen remains unknown. Study conclusions and caveats: Contracting CD8+ clones were enriched in EMRA, CD4+ mainly in CM and EM.

In germline, CDR1 is LGHDT, CDR2 YNNKEL (reference sequence). The CDR3 runs to 15 residues. Trimming removed 4 bases from V and 3 bases from J, with 10 bases in between. One entry per CDR3 protein, called by TCRdb with MiXCR from the 5' RACE reads. The profile covers about 360,000 distinct CDR3 sequences, with over 13% appearing a single time and roughly 22% taken by the ten largest. Input material: PBMCs or a T cell subset sorted from them (not recorded which). The TCR originated in a man aged 18 to 35 who had mild COVID-19 (a few samples of this study predate the infection). Cell type and time point are not known. This chain connects TRBV3-1 to TRBJ1-6; D may be TRBD1 (5 bases). CDR3 bases: TGTGCCAGCAGCCCCCGGGACCTCTATAATTCACCCCTCCACTTT. Translation: CASSPRDLYNSPLHF.